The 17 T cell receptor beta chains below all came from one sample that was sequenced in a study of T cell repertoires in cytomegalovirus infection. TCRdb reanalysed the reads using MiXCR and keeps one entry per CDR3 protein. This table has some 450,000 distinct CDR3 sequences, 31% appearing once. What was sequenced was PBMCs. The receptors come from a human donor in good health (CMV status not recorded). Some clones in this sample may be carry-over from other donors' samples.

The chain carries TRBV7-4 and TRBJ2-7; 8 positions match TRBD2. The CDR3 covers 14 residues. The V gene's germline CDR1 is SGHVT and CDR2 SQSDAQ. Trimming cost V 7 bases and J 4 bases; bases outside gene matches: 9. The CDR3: CASTPTGGGYEQYF. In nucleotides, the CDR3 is TGTGCCAGCACTCCCACGGGGGGGGGGTACGAGCAGTACTTC.

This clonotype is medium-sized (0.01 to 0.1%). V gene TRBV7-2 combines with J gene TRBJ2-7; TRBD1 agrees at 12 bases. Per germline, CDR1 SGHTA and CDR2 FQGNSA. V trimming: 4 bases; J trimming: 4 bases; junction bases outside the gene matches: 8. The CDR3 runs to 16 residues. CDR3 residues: CASSSAGTGGSYEQYF. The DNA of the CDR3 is TGTGCCAGCAGCTCCGCCGGGACAGGGGGCAGTTACGAGCAGTACTTC.

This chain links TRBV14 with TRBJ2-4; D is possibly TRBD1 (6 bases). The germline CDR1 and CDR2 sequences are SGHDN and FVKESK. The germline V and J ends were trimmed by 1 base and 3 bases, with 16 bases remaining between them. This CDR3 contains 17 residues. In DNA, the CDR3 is TGTGCCAGCAGCCAAGCAGGGGTTAAAGATGGCAAAAACATTCAGTACTTC. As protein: CASSQAGVKDGKNIQYF. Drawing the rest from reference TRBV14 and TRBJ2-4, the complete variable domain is EAGVTQFPSHSVIEKGQTVTLRCDPISGHDNLYWYRRVMGKEIKFLLHFVKESKQDESGMPNNRFLAERTGGTYSTLKVQPAELEDSGVYFCASSQAGVKDGKNIQYFGAGTRLSVL.

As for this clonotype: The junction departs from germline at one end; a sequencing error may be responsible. In DNA, the CDR3 is TGTGACAGCAGCGGGCTCAGTGGGGGCACCGGGGAGCTGTTTTTT. Its protein product is CDSSGLSGGTGELFF. The chain uses TRBV9 and TRBJ2-2, with a possible D match to TRBD2 (6 bases). CDR3 length equals 15 residues. CDR1 is SGDLS and CDR2 is YYNGEE in the germline V gene.

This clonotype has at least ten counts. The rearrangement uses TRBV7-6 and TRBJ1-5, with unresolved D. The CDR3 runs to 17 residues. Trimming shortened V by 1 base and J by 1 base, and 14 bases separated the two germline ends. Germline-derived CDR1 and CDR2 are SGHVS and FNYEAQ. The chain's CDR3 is CASSLGAGTVSNQPQHF. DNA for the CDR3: TGTGCCAGCAGCTTAGGGGCGGGAACGGTAAGCAATCAGCCCCAGCATTTT.

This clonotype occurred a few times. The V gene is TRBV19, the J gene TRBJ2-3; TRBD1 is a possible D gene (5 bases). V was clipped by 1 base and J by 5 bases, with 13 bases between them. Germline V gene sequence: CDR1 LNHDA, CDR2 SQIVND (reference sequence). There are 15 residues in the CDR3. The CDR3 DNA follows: TGTGCCAGTAGTATAGCGGCCCAGGGTGAAGATACGCAGTATTTT. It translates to CASSIAAQGEDTQYF. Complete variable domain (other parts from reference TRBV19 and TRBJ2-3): DGGITQSPKYLFRKEGQNVTLSCEQNLNHDAMYWYRQDPGQGLRLIYYSQIVNDFQKGDIAEGYSVSREKKESFPLTVTSAQKNPTAFYLCASSIAAQGEDTQYFGPGTRLTVL.

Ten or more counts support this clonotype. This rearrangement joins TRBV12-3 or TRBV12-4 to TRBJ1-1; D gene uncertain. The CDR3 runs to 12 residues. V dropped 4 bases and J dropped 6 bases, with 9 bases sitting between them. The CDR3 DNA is TGTGCCAGCAGTTCCCCGTCAGCTGAAGCTTTCTTT. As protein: CASSSPSAEAFF.

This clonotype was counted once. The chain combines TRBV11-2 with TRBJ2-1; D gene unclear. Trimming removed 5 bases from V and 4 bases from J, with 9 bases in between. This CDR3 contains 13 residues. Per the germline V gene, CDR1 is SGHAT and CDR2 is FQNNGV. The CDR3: CASSPLGYNEQFF. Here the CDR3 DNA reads TGTGCCAGCAGCCCCCTAGGGTACAATGAGCAGTTCTTC.

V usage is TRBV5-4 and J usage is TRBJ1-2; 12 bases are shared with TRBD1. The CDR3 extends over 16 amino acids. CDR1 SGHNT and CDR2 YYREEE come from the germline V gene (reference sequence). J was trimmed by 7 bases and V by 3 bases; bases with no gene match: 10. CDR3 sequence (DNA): TGTGCCAGCAGCTATAACCCGGGACAGGGGGCGAGTGGCTACACCTTC. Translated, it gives CASSYNPGQGASGYTF.

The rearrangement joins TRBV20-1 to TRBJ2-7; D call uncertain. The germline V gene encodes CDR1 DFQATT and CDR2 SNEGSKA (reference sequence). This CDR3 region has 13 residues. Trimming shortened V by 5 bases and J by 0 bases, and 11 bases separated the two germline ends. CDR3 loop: CSARAGSSYEQYF. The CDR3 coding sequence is TGCAGTGCTCGCGCCGGTAGCTCCTACGAGCAGTACTTC.

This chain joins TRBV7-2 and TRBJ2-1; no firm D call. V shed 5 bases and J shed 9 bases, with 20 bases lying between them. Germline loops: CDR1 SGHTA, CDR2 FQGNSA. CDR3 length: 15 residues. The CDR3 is CASSPFWKLRTEQFF. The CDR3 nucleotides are TGTGCCAGCAGCCCTTTCTGGAAGCTACGGACTGAGCAGTTCTTC.

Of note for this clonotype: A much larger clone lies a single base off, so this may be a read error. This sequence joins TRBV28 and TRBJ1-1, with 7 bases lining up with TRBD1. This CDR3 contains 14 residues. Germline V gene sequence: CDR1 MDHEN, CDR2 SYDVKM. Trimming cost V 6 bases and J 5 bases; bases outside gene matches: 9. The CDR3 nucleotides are TGTGCCAGCAGCACACCACAGGGGATGACTGAAGCTTTCTTT. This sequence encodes CASSTPQGMTEAFF.

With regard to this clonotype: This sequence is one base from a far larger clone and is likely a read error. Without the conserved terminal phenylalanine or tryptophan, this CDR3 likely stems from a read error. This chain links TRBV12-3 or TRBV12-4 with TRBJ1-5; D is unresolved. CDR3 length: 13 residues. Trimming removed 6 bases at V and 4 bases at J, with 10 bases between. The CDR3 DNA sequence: TGTGCCAGCAGCCCGGGTGGAAATCAGCCCCAGCATTTG. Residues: CASSPGGNQPQHL.

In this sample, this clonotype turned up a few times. CDR3 DNA sequence: TGTGCCAGCAGTGAATTGGGCCCGCCGGAGACCCAGTACTTC. This gives the protein CASSELGPPETQYF. V and J are TRBV2 and TRBJ2-5; D unclear. The length of the CDR3 is 14 residues. The germline V gene encodes CDR1 SNHLY and CDR2 FYNNEI. Between the trimmed V and J ends, which lost 2 bases and 5 bases, there was a span of 12 bases.

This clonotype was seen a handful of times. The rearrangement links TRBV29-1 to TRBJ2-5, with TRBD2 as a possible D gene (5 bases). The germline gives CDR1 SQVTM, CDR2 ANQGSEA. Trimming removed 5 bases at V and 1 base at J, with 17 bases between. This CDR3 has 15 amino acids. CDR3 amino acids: CSVSRETPVQETQYF. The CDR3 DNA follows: TGCAGCGTTTCCCGGGAAACACCCGTCCAAGAGACCCAGTACTTC.

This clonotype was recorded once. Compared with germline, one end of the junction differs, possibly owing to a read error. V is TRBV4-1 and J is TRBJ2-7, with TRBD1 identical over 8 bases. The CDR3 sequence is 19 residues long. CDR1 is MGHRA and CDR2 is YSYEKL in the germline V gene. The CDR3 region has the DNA TGTGCCAGCAGCCAAGTTGGACACCAGAGGCAGGGGGCTGTATCCGAGAAGTACTTC. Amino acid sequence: CASSQVGHQRQGAVSEKYF.

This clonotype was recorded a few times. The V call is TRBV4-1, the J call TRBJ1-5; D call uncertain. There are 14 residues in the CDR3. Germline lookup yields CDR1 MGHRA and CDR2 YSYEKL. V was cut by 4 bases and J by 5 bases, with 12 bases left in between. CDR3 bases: TGCGCCAGCAGCCCGGCCTCTTTTGATCAGCCCCAGCATTTT. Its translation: CASSPASFDQPQHF.